This T cell receptor (beta chain) emerged from a study of blood T cell repertoires in COVID-19. Study overall: Samples taken during acute and convalescent COVID-19 were collected in the United States, Italy and Spain. The analysed material was cDNA or gDNA that came from T cells, B-cell-depleted T cells, or PBMCs.

The authors' processing: Reference gene primers were amplified, and this amplification served to estimate nucleated cell counts. TCRdb's copy holds only in-frame clones and misses some; the assay was immunoSEQ multiplex PCR. The V and J calls and clone size are taken from that table; D and trimming were inferred from the DNA. The sample includes around 250,000 clones, more than 70% of them seen just once. This CDR3 comprises 14 residues. Trimming took 8 bases from V and 3 from J, leaving 16 bases between them. Germline V lookup: CDR1 SGHTA, CDR2 FQGNSA. This TCR derives from a man older than 75 with acute or convalescent COVID-19. The J gene is TRBJ2-5, the V gene TRBV7-2, with a weak D call TRBD2 (6 bases). The sequenced material came from peripheral blood. CDR3 coding DNA: TGTGCCAGCTCCAAGAGGGCTAGCGAAGAGACCCAGTACTTC. It translates to CASSKRASEETQYF.